The clone carrying this T cell receptor (beta chain) was picked up a small number of times. This specimen belongs to a study of T-cell reconstitution after alpha-beta-depleted transplantation in children. Unique molecular identifiers featured in how the TCRbeta library was prepared. TCRdb redid the calling of the PCR reads with MiXCR, one entry per CDR3 protein. The sample shows about 540,000 distinct CDR3 sequences, around 16% of them seen only once. Germline loops: CDR1 MDHEN, CDR2 SYDVKM. The CDR3 sequence is 14 residues long. V lost 3 bases and J 2 bases, leaving 8 bases between the germline ends.

The V call is TRBV28, the J call TRBJ2-1; D might be TRBD1 (6 bases). This sequence was found in a human donor who donated a stem cell graft to a child with acute lymphoblastic leukemia. Source: PBMCs from the stem cell graft donor, taken from the stem cell graft. Here the CDR3 reads CASSFRGTYNEQFF. In DNA, the CDR3 is TGTGCCAGCAGTTTCAGGGGAACCTACAATGAGCAGTTCTTC.